The source of this TCR beta chain is a study of blood T cell repertoires in COVID-19. The wider study: The study drew acute and convalescent COVID-19 samples from the United States, Italy and Spain. The analysed material was cDNA or gDNA that came from T cells, B-cell-depleted T cells, or PBMCs.

In the source study's methods: Estimates of nucleated cell counts were drawn from the amplification of reference gene primers. Sequencing was performed with immunoSEQ multiplex PCR; in TCRdb, only in-frame clones are kept and a portion is missing. V, J and clone size reflect that table, while D and trimming were determined from the DNA. The repertoire includes over 150,000 clones, 85% to 95% of them detected once, and 0.76% sits in the top ten. V was clipped by 7 bases and J by 7 bases, with 16 bases between them. This CDR3 region has 13 residues. This clone was picked up one time. While infection was still active, Seattle patients were enrolled and then followed longitudinally.

This clonotype was obtained from a man under 40 with COVID-19, enrolled during active disease. The chain joins TRBV12-3 or TRBV12-4 to TRBJ1-2, with D perhaps matching TRBD1 (5 bases). The sequencing sample was made of peripheral blood. The chain's CDR3 is CASTLGREGGYTF. The CDR3 DNA reads as TGTGCCAGCACCTTGGGCAGGGAAGGTGGCTACACCTTC.